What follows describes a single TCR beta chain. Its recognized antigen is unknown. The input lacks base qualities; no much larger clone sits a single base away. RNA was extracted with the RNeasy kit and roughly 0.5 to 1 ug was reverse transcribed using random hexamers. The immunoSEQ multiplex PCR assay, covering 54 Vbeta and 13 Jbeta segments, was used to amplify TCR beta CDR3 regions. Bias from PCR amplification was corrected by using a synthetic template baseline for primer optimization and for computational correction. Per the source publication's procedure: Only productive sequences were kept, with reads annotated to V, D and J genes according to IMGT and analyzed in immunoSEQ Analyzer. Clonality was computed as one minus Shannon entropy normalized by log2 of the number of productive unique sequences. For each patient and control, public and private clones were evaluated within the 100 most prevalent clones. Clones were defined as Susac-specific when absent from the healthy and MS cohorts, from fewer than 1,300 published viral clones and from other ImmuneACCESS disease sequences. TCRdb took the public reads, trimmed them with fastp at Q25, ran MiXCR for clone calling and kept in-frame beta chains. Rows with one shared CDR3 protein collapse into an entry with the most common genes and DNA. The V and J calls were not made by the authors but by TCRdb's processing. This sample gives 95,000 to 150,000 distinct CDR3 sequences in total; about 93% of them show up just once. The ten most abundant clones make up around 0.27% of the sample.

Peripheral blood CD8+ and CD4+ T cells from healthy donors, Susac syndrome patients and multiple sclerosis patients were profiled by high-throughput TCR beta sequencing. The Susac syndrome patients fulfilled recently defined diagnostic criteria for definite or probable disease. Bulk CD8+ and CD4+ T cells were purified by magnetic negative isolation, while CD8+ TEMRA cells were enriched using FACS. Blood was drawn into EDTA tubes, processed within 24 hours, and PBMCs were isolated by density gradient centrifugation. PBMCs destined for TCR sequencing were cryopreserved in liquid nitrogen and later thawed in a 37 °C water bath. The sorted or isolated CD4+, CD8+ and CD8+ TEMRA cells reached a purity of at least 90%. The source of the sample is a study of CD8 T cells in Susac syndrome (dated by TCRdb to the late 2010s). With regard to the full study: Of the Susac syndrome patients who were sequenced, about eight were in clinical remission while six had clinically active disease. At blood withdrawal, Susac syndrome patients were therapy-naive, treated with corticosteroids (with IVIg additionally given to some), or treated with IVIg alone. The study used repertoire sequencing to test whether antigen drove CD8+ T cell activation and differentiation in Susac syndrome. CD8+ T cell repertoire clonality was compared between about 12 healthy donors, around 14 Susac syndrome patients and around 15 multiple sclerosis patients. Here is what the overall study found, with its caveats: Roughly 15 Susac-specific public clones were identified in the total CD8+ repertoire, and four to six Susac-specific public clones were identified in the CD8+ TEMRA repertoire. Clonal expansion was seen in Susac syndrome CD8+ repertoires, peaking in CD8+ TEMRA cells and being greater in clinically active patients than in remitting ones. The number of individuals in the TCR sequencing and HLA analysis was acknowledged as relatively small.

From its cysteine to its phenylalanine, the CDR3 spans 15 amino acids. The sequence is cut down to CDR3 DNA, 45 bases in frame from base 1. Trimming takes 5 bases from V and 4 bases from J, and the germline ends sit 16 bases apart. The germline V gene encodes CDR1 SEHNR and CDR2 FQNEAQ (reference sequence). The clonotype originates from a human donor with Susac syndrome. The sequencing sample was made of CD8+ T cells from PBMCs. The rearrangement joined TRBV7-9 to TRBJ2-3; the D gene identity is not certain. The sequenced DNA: TGTGCCAGCAGCCCCCCTAACCCGGCACCAGATACGCAGTATTTT. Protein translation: CASSPPNPAPDTQYF.